Reported below is one TCR beta chain. Its antigen is not identified. This record belongs to a study of cytomegalovirus exposure and HLA in healthy donors. The overall study: The 120 or so validation repertoires used a platform that matched the one used for the approximately 670 first-cohort repertoires, as a later analysis reported. Findings of the study overall: Rare TCR sequences predominated, though certain public TCRs were found in many donors. According to the study, around 160 TCR beta chains were cytomegalovirus-associated.

Repertoires were generated with immunoSEQ multiplex PCR, while TCRdb's copy carries only in-frame clones and drops some. The sample has about 360,000 clones; about nine tenths are singletons. In germline, CDR1 is SEHNR, CDR2 FQNEAQ (reference sequence). This CDR3 comprises 15 residues. With 5 bases removed from V and 2 bases from J, the gap between germline ends came to 13 bases. The sequencing input was PBMCs. The rearrangement uses TRBV7-9 and TRBJ1-3; no reliable D call. The TCR originated in a young woman in good health and CMV-seronegative. The CDR3 loop is CASSQTGLPGNTIYF. The DNA of the CDR3 is TGTGCCAGCAGCCAAACGGGGTTACCTGGAAACACCATATATTTT.